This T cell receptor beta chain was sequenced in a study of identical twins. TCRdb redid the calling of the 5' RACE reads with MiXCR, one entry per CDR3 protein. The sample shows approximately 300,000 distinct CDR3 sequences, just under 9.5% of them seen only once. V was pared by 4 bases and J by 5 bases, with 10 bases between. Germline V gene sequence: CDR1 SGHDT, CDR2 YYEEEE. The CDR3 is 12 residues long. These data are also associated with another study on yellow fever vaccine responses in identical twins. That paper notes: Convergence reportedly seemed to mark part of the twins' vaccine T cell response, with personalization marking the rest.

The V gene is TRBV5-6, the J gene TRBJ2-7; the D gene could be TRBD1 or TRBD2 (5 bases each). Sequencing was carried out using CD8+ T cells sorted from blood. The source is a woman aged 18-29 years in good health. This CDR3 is CASSGRENEQYF. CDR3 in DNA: TGTGCCAGCAGCGGCAGGGAGAACGAGCAGTACTTC. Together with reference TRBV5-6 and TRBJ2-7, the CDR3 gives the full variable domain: DAGVTQSPTHLIKTRGQQVTLRCSPKSGHDTVSWYQQALGQGPQFIFQYYEEEERQRGNFPDRFSGHQFPNYSSELNVNALLLGDSALYLCASSGRENEQYFGPGTRLTVT.